The 4 T cell receptor beta chains presented below share a single source sample, sequenced in a study of blood T cell repertoires in COVID-19. TCRdb's table, derived via immunoSEQ multiplex PCR, lists solely in-frame clones and lacks some. The sample lists 220,000 or so clones, 86% occurring once. Source material: peripheral blood. The source is a woman between 50 and 59 years old with COVID-19, enrolled during active disease.

V gene TRBV28 combines with J gene TRBJ2-3; TRBD1 matches at 10 bases. CDR3 size: 14 residues. The junction had 3 bases not matched to a gene; V was cut back by 5 bases and J by 4 bases. Germline V gene data show CDR1 as MDHEN and CDR2 as SYDVKM. The CDR3 DNA is TGTGCCAGCAGTGGGGACAGGGGACCAGATACGCAGTATTTT. Amino acid sequence: CASSGDRGPDTQYF.

V is TRBV11-2 and J is TRBJ2-5; perhaps TRBD2 as D (6 bases). Germline-derived CDR1 and CDR2 are SGHAT and FQNNGV. V gave up 5 bases and J gave up 3 bases, with 13 bases separating them. The CDR3 runs 14 residues. CDR3 DNA: TGTGCCAGCAGCCAGGGACTCTTAAAAGAGACCCAGTACTTC. This encodes CASSQGLLKETQYF. The whole variable domain, remainder taken from reference TRBV11-2 and TRBJ2-5, is EAGVAQSPRYKIIEKRQSVAFWCNPISGHATLYWYQQILGQGPKLLIQFQNNGVVDDSQLPKDRFSAERLKGVDSTLKIQPAKLEDSAVYLCASSQGLLKETQYFGPGTRLLVL.

The rearrangement uses TRBV15 and TRBJ2-2; 10 bases are shared with TRBD2. CDR3 length equals 14 residues. CDR1 LNHNV and CDR2 YYDKDF come from the germline V gene (reference sequence). The J segment lost 5 bases and the V segment lost 6 bases, leaving 3 bases of the junction unmatched. The CDR3 reads CATRAGGITGELFF. In DNA, the CDR3 is TGTGCCACCAGAGCGGGGGGGATTACCGGGGAGCTGTTTTTT.

The chain is built from TRBV7-2 and TRBJ2-3, with D perhaps TRBD2 (7 bases). CDR1 is SGHTA, CDR2 FQGNSA, per germline. V dropped 7 bases and J dropped 4 bases, with 18 bases sitting between them. This CDR3 comprises 15 residues. CDR3 in DNA: TGTGCCAGCACCTGGGGCGGGGGACAATCAGATACGCAGTATTTT. It yields the protein CASTWGGGQSDTQYF.